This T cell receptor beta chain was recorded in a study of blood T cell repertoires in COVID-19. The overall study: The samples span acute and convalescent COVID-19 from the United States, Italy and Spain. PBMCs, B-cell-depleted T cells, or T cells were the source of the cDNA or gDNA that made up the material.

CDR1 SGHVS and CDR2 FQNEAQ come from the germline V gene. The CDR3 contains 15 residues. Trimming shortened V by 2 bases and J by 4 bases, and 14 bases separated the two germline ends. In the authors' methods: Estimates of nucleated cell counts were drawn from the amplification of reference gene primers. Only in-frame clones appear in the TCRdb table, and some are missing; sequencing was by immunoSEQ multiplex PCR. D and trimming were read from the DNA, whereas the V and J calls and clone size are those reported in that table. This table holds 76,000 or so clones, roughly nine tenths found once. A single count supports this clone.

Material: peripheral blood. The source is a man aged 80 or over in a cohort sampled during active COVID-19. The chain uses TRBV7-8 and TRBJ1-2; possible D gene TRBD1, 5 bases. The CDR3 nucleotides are TGTGCCAGCAGCTTACAGGGCAGTCCGCTCTATGGCTACACCTTC. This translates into CASSLQGSPLYGYTF.